This TCR beta chain was identified in a study of EBV T-cell therapy then PD-1 blockade in nasopharyngeal carcinoma. Clones were sequenced by immunoSEQ multiplex PCR, and TCRdb holds only the in-frame ones, with some missing. The data hold more than 11,000 clones, with less than 90% observed a single time. Stated treatment: AdE1-LMPpoly-expanded autologous EBV-specific T-cell therapy followed by anti-PD-1 nivolumab. With respect to this clone: What it recognizes is unknown.

The CDR3 loop spans 15 amino acids. V was cut by 0 bases and J by 1 base, with 10 bases left in between. Germline V gene data show CDR1 as SNHLY and CDR2 as FYNNEI. Material: CD8+ T cells from blood, obtained at day 105 from a patient whose treatment included autologous EBV-specific T cells and nivolumab. The clonotype comes from a man aged 40-49 years with nasopharyngeal carcinoma. The chain carries TRBV2 and TRBJ2-7; maybe TRBD2 (5 bases). The CDR3 reads CASSEAEAKSYEQYF. CDR3 DNA sequence: TGTGCCAGCAGTGAAGCGGAGGCCAAATCCTACGAGCAGTACTTC.